This T cell receptor beta chain was found in a study of regulatory T cells in long-lasting Graves disease. CDR3 length: 12 amino acids. V was cut by 6 bases and J by 3 bases, with 5 bases left in between. Arm-PCR of CDR3 regions and iRepertoire HTBI primers were used to build TCR beta libraries. TCRdb reprocessed the multiplex PCR reads with MiXCR, giving one entry per CDR3 protein. The data hold about 660,000 distinct CDR3 sequences, with about 30% observed a single time. Indicated time point: persistent/refractory GD, antithyroid drugs over 5 years with positive TRAb. RNA from PBMCs was the source of the TCR library.

V gene TRBV12-3 or TRBV12-4 combines with J gene TRBJ2-2, with D perhaps assigned TRBD1 or TRBD2 (5 bases each). The material sequenced was peripheral blood mononuclear cells (PBMCs), taken when the disease was refractory, from a patient treated with antithyroid drugs. The receptor's source is a female donor with Graves disease. This chain's CDR3 is CASRGDTGELFF. The CDR3 DNA follows: TGTGCCAGCAGGGGGGACACCGGGGAGCTGTTTTTT.